Following are 27 T cell receptor beta chains from one sample sequenced in a study of immune evolution from preneoplasia to lung adenocarcinoma. Using immunoSEQ multiplex PCR, the repertoire was profiled, and TCRdb retains in-frame clones only, with some absent. The repertoire holds about 6,500 clones, with 75% to 90% as singletons. Sequencing was done on a sample of FFPE lung adenocarcinoma in situ tissue. These receptors all come from a donor of 70 years or more with lung adenocarcinoma.

The chain links TRBV19 to TRBJ2-1, with D hard to call. CDR1 is LNHDA and CDR2 is SQIVND in the germline V gene (reference sequence). V lost 6 bases to trimming and J lost 6 bases, with 15 bases between them. This CDR3 spans 14 amino acids. The CDR3 sequence is CASSVTAFLNEQFF. The CDR3 DNA is TGTGCCAGTAGCGTGACGGCCTTCCTCAATGAGCAGTTCTTC.

V is TRBV5-1 and J is TRBJ2-3; maybe TRBD1 (5 bases). The ends were cut back, 0 bases at V and 8 bases at J, with 16 bases in the middle. CDR3 length equals 15 residues. Germline V gives CDR1 SGHRS, CDR2 YFSETQ. CDR3 bases: TGCGCCAGCAGCTTGGTTGGGGCCTCCCCCCTTACGCAGTATTTT. The encoded protein is CASSLVGASPLTQYF.

The chain joins TRBV19 to TRBJ2-7; 7 bases fit TRBD1. Germline-derived CDR1 and CDR2 are LNHDA and SQIVND (reference sequence). The CDR3 contains 14 residues. Trimming cost V 7 bases and J 0 bases; bases outside gene matches: 6. CDR3 nucleotides: TGTGCCAGTACCTGGGACAGTCGCTCCTACGAGCAGTACTTC. Translated, it gives CASTWDSRSYEQYF.

The V call is TRBV7-2, the J call TRBJ1-2; D unresolved. The CDR3 contains 14 residues. Trimming took off 1 base at V and 4 bases at J, with 10 bases between the two ends. Germline V CDR1 and CDR2: SGHTA, FQGNSA. CDR3 nucleotide sequence: TGTGCCAGCAGCTTAGTCCCGGGCTCCTATGGCTACACCTTC. Encoded protein: CASSLVPGSYGYTF.

The rearrangement joins TRBV5-1 to TRBJ1-4; tentative D call: TRBD1 (6 bases). The CDR3 consists of 12 residues. V gave up 4 bases and J gave up 8 bases, with 9 bases separating them. Germline assignment: CDR1 SGHRS and CDR2 YFSETQ. Written as DNA, the CDR3 is TGCGCCAGCAGCCCAGGGGACGAAAAACTGTTTTTT. This codes for CASSPGDEKLFF. The full variable domain, completed using reference TRBV5-1 and TRBJ1-4, is KAGVTQTPRYLIKTRGQQVTLSCSPISGHRSVSWYQQTPGQGLQFLFEYFSETQRNKGNFPGRFSGRQFSNSRSEMNVSTLELGDSALYLCASSPGDEKLFFGSGTQLSVL.

The chain employs TRBV10-1 and TRBJ2-1; 11 bases line up with TRBD2. Germline V CDR1 and CDR2: WNHNN, SYGVQD (reference sequence). With 2 bases clipped from V and 12 bases from J, the junction kept 6 bases outside the gene matches. The CDR3 runs to 14 residues. CDR3 in amino acids: CASSERIAGGSQFF. CDR3 nucleotides: TGCGCCAGCAGTGAGCGGATAGCGGGAGGGTCGCAGTTCTTC.

The CDR3 sequence is CASSLVGLAGTTSTDTQYF. The DNA of the CDR3 is TGTGCCAGCAGTTTAGTCGGACTAGCGGGAACGACTAGCACAGATACGCAGTATTTT. The rearrangement uses TRBV27 and TRBJ2-3, with 12 bases matching TRBD2. CDR1 MNHEY and CDR2 SMNVEV come from the germline V gene (reference sequence). V was clipped by 2 bases and J by 0 bases; unmatched bases: 9. The CDR3 is made up of 19 amino acids.

The rearrangement joins TRBV7-9 to TRBJ1-1, with 7 bases fitting TRBD1. In germline, CDR1 is SEHNR, CDR2 FQNEAQ (reference sequence). V gave up 5 bases and J gave up 1 base; unmatched junction bases: 7. The CDR3 length is 15 residues. CDR3 nucleotides: TGTGCCAGCAGCCCAGGAGACAGGGAGAACACTGAAGCTTTCTTT. Protein sequence: CASSPGDRENTEAFF.

This chain joins TRBV10-2 and TRBJ2-7, with D uncertain. Germline CDR1 reads WSHSY; CDR2 reads SAAADI. With 6 bases removed from V and 2 bases from J, the gap between germline ends came to 14 bases. This CDR3 has 14 amino acids. The CDR3 DNA is TGCGCCAGCAGCCCTCGTGACAACCCCTACGAGCAGTACTTC. This codes for CASSPRDNPYEQYF.

The chain carries TRBV30 and TRBJ2-7; no clear D. Trimming cost V 2 bases and J 1 base, with 9 bases left between them. Germline CDR1 is GTSNPN and CDR2 is SVGIG (reference sequence). The CDR3 loop spans 13 amino acids. DNA for the CDR3: TGTGCCTGGAGTCGAAGGTATTCCTACGAGCAGTACTTC. This gives the protein CAWSRRYSYEQYF.

CDR3 DNA sequence: TGCGCCAGCAGCTCCGATATCCGTGGCACAGATACGCAGTATTTT. This sequence encodes CASSSDIRGTDTQYF. V is TRBV5-1 and J is TRBJ2-3; D unclear. The germline V and J ends were trimmed by 3 bases and 1 base, with 12 bases remaining between them. The germline gives CDR1 SGHRS, CDR2 YFSETQ. CDR3 size: 15 residues.

The genes are TRBV5-1 and TRBJ1-5; D unclear. CDR1 is SGHRS and CDR2 is YFSETQ in the germline V gene. This CDR3 has 13 residues. V was cut by 2 bases and J by 1 base, with 4 bases left in between. CDR3 amino acids: CASSFDSNQPQHF. The CDR3 DNA reads as TGCGCCAGCAGCTTTGACAGCAATCAGCCCCAGCATTTT.

This rearrangement joins TRBV18 to TRBJ2-1, with D perhaps TRBD2 (6 bases). The CDR3 runs to 15 residues. CDR1 is KGHSH, CDR2 LQKENI, per germline. V was pared by 4 bases and J by 7 bases, with 17 bases between. CDR3 in amino acids: CASSRLTGDFNEQFF. The CDR3 DNA reads TGTGCCAGCTCACGATTGACGGGGGACTTTAATGAGCAGTTCTTC.

The chain combines TRBV28 with TRBJ1-2; the D gene is possibly TRBD1 (5 bases). The germline CDR1 and CDR2 sequences are MDHEN and SYDVKM. The CDR3 spans 14 residues. V lost 5 bases and J lost 1, with 11 bases in between. CDR3 amino acids: CASSAEGINYGYTF. For the CDR3, the DNA is TGTGCCAGCAGTGCGGAGGGGATTAACTATGGCTACACCTTC.

This chain joins TRBV6-6 and TRBJ1-3; D gene unclear. CDR3 size: 14 residues. The germline V gene encodes CDR1 MNHNY and CDR2 SVGAGI (reference sequence). Trimming pared 6 bases from V and 0 bases from J, leaving 9 bases between. DNA of the CDR3: TGTGCCAGCAGACCACGAGTCTCTGGAAACACCATATATTTT. Its translation: CASRPRVSGNTIYF.

The chain couples TRBV6-1 to TRBJ2-1, with D possibly called TRBD1 or TRBD2 (5 bases each). CDR1 MNHNS and CDR2 SASEGT come from the germline V gene. The V gene lost 11 bases and the J gene lost 6 bases, with 11 bases spanning the gap. The CDR3 consists of 11 residues. This CDR3 reads CAGGQSNEQFF. CDR3 in DNA: TGTGCCGGAGGACAAAGCAATGAGCAGTTCTTC.

The chain has TRBV10-1 and TRBJ2-5; TRBD2 aligns across 10 bases. V shed 6 bases, J shed 2 bases, and the junction held 18 bases outside the gene matches. Germline assignment: CDR1 WNHNN and CDR2 SYGVQD (reference sequence). This CDR3 is built from 19 residues. The CDR3 region is CASRTGTSEQLRGQETQYF. CDR3 coding DNA: TGCGCCAGCAGAACCGGGACTAGCGAGCAGCTCCGGGGGCAAGAGACCCAGTACTTC.

The chain employs TRBV7-8 and TRBJ1-5; no clear D gene. The ends were cut back, 4 bases at V and 0 bases at J, with 4 bases in the middle. This CDR3 is built from 13 residues. Per germline, CDR1 SGHVS and CDR2 FQNEAQ. The CDR3 sequence is CASSSYSNQPQHF. In DNA, the CDR3 is TGTGCCAGCAGCTCTTATAGCAATCAGCCCCAGCATTTT.

This sequence joins TRBV28 and TRBJ1-5; 8 bases map to TRBD1. Germline V lookup: CDR1 MDHEN, CDR2 SYDVKM. V was clipped by 7 bases and J by 5 bases; unmatched bases: 7. This CDR3 comprises 14 residues. The chain's CDR3 is CASTDRGTYQPQHF. The CDR3 DNA follows: TGTGCCAGCACCGACAGGGGCACCTATCAGCCCCAGCATTTT.

The chain uses TRBV7-9 and TRBJ1-2; D may be TRBD1 (6 bases). Deletions cut 2 bases from V and 8 bases from J, with 9 bases between. CDR1 and CDR2 (germline): SEHNR, FQNEAQ (reference sequence). This CDR3 comprises 12 residues. The CDR3 sequence is CASSLNGGGYTF. The DNA for the CDR3 is TGTGCCAGCAGCTTAAATGGGGGCGGCTACACCTTC.

The V call is TRBV20-1, the J call TRBJ2-1, with a possible D match to TRBD2 (6 bases). Germline V gene lookup returns CDR1 DFQATT and CDR2 SNEGSKA (reference sequence). CDR3 size: 11 residues. The ends were cut back, 6 bases at V and 9 bases at J, with 12 bases in the middle. In DNA form, the CDR3 reads TGCAGTGCCACCCTGGGGGGTGAGCAGTTCTTC. Its protein product is CSATLGGEQFF.

J is TRBJ1-1 and V is TRBV7-9, with D possibly TRBD1 on 5 matching bases. The CDR3 contains 14 residues. Germline-derived CDR1 and CDR2 are SEHNR and FQNEAQ (reference sequence). The V end lost 7 bases, the J end lost 4 bases, and 16 bases lay between the germline ends. CDR3: CASIDGVGGTEAFF. DNA of the CDR3: TGTGCCAGCATCGACGGAGTGGGGGGCACTGAAGCTTTCTTT.

This clone has just one count. The CDR3 DNA sequence: TGTGCCAGCAGCTTGGCGGGTAGCACAGATACGCAGTATTTT. Amino acids: CASSLAGSTDTQYF. V is TRBV7-2 and J is TRBJ2-3; a possible D gene is TRBD2 (5 bases). The CDR3 has 14 amino acids. Germline-derived CDR1 and CDR2 are SGHTA and FQGNSA. Trimming cost V 3 bases and J 0 bases, with 7 bases left between them.

This sequence joins TRBV7-9 and TRBJ2-2; no definite D call. Germline V CDR1 and CDR2: SEHNR, FQNEAQ (reference sequence). Trimming cost V 3 bases and J 6 bases, with 8 bases left between them. The CDR3 loop spans 13 amino acids. CDR3 DNA: TGTGCCAGCAGCTTCTTAGCTTCCGGGGAGCTGTTTTTT. Amino acid sequence: CASSFLASGELFF.

This clone was detected a few times. The rearrangement links TRBV7-9 to TRBJ2-3; possibly TRBD2 for D (5 bases). The CDR3 loop spans 15 amino acids. Looked up from germline, CDR1 is SEHNR and CDR2 is FQNEAQ (reference sequence). The V gene lost 0 bases and the J gene lost 4 bases, with 11 bases spanning the gap. DNA of the CDR3: TGTGCCAGCAGCTTAGCGACCCTAGCTTCAGATACGCAGTATTTT. It is translated as CASSLATLASDTQYF.

Only one count was recorded for this clone. The genes are TRBV29-1 and TRBJ2-2; D gene unclear. Germline CDR1 and CDR2: SQVTM and ANQGSEA. The germline V and J ends were trimmed by 4 bases and 0 bases, with 12 bases remaining between them. The CDR3 is 15 amino acids. The CDR3 reads CSVVDGNANTGELFF. Here the CDR3 DNA reads TGCAGCGTTGTTGATGGGAATGCGAACACCGGGGAGCTGTTTTTT.

J is TRBJ2-7 and V is TRBV6-6; TRBD2 agrees at 8 bases. V dropped 7 bases and J dropped 6; count of bases not matched to a gene: 14. This CDR3 is 15 amino acids long. The germline CDR1 and CDR2 sequences are MNHNY and SVGAGI (reference sequence). In nucleotides, the CDR3 is TGTGCCAGCACCCCCCGGGGACTAGTGTCCAGCGAGCAGTACTTC. This codes for CASTPRGLVSSEQYF.